The present T cell receptor beta chain was sequenced within a study of T-cell reconstitution after alpha-beta-depleted transplantation in children. Study outcomes and limitations: Reportedly, only several hundred clones from non-depleted graft cells drove alpha-beta T-cell counts at about two months.

Unique molecular identifiers were incorporated into the prepared TCRbeta library. A single record per CDR3 protein comes from TCRdb applying MiXCR to the PCR reads. The sample records more than 400,000 distinct CDR3 sequences, about an eighth being singletons. In its sample, this clonotype was seen a few times. No antigen is known for it. The germline V gene has CDR1 LNHDA and CDR2 SQIVND (reference sequence). This CDR3 has 16 amino acids. V shed 1 base and J 0 bases; nucleotides not matched to a gene: 3. The source is a female patient aged 2-15 years who had a stem cell transplant for aplastic anemia, so the T cells may come from the graft donor. J is TRBJ2-3 and V is TRBV19; 8 bases map to TRBD2. Here the sequenced sample was PBMCs, mostly from graft donor cells, taken 180 days after TCRalphabeta/CD19-depleted stem cell transplant. The CDR3 region is CASSIVPGGSTDTQYF. For the CDR3, the DNA is TGTGCCAGTAGTATAGTCCCGGGGGGGAGCACAGATACGCAGTATTTT.